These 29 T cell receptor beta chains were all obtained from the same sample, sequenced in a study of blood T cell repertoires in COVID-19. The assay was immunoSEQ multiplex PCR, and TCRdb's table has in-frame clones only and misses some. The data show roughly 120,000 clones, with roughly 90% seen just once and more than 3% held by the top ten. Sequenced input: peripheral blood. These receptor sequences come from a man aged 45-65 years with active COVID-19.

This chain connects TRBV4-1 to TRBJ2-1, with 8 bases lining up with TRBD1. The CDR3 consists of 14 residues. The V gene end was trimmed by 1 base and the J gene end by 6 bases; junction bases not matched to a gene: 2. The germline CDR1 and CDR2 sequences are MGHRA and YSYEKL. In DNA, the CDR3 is TGCGCCAGCAGCCAAGTCGGGACAGGCAATGAGCAGTTCTTC. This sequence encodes CASSQVGTGNEQFF.

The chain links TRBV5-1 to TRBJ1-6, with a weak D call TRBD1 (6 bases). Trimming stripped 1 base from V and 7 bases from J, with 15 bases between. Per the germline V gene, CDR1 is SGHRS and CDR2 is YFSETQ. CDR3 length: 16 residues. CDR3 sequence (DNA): TGCGCCAGCAGCTTGTCGGCAGGGGCGGAGAATTCACCCCTCCACTTT. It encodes CASSLSAGAENSPLHF.

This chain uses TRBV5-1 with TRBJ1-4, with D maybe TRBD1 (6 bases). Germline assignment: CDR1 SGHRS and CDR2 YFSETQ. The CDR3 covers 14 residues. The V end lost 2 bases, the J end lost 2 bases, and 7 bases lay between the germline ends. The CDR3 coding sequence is TGCGCCAGCAGCTTCGGACAGACTAATGAAAAACTGTTTTTT. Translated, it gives CASSFGQTNEKLFF.

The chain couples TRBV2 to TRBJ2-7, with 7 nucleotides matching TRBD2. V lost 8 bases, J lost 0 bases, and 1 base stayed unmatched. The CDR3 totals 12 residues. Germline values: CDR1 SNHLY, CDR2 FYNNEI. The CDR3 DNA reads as TGTGCCAGCGGGGGGGGCTCCTACGAGCAGTACGTC. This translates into CASGGGSYEQYV.

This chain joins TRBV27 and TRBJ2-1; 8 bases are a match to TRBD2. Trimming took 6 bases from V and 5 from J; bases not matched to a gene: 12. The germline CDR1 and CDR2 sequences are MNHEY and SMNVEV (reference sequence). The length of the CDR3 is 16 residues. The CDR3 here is CASSSLGRGANNEQFF. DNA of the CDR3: TGTGCCAGCAGCTCTTTGGGGCGGGGGGCCAACAATGAGCAGTTCTTC.

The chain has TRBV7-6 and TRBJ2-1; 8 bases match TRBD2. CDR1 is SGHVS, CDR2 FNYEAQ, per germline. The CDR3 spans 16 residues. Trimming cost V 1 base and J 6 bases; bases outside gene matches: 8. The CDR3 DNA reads TGTGCCAGCAGCTTAGTCGTGCGGGGGGATCTCAATGAGCAGTTCTTC. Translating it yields CASSLVVRGDLNEQFF.

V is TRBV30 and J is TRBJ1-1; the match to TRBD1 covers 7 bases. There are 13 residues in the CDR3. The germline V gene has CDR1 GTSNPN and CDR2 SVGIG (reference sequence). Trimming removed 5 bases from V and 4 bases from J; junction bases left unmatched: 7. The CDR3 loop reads CAWAQQGSTEAFF. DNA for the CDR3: TGTGCCTGGGCACAACAGGGGAGCACTGAAGCTTTCTTT.

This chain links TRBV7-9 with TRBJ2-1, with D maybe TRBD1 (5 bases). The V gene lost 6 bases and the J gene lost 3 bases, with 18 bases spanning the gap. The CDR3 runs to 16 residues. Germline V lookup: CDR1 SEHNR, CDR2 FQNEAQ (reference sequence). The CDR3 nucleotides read TGTGCCAGCAGTTCGGACGGACATACATTCTACAATGAGCAGTTCTTC. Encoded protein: CASSSDGHTFYNEQFF.

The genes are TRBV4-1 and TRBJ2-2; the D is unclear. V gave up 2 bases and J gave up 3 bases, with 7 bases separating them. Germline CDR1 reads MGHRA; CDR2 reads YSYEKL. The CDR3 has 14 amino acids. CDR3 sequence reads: CASSQPQHTGELFF. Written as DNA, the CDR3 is TGCGCCAGCAGCCAACCACAACACACCGGGGAGCTGTTTTTT.

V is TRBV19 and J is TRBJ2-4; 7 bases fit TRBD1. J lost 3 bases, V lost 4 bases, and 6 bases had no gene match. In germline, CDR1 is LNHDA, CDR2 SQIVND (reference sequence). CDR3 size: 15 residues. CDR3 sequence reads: CASSTQGFGKNIQYF. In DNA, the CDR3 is TGTGCCAGTAGTACACAGGGGTTCGGCAAAAACATTCAGTACTTC.

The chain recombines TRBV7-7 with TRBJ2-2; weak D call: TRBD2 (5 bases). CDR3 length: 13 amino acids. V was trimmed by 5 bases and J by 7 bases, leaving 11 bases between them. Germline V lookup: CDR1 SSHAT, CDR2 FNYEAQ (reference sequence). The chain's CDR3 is CASSRGVGGELFF. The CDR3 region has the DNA TGTGCCAGCAGCCGGGGAGTGGGCGGGGAGCTGTTTTTT. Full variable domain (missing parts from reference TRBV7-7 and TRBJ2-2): GAGVSQSPRYKVTKRGQDVTLRCDPISSHATLYWYQQALGQGPEFLTYFNYEAQPDKSGLPSDRFSAERPEGSISTLTIQRTEQRDSAMYRCASSRGVGGELFFGEGSRLTVL.

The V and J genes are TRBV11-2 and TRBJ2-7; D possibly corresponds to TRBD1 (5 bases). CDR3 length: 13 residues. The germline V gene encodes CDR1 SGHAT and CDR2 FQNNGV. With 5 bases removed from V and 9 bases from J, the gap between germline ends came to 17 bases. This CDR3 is CASSPNRSTRQYV. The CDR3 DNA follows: TGTGCCAGCAGCCCTAACAGGAGTACGAGGCAGTACGTC.

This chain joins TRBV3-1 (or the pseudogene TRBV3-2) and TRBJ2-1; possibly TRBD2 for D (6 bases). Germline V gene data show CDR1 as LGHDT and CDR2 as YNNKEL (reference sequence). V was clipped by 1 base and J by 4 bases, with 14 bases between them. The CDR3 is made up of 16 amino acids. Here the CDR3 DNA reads TGTGCCAGCAGCCAAGCGGAGGCAGGGACTTACAATGAGCAGTTCTTC. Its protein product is CASSQAEAGTYNEQFF.

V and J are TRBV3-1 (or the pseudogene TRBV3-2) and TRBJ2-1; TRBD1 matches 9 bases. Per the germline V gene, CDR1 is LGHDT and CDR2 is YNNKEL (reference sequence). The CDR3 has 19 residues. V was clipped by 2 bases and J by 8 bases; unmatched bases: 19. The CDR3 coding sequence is TGTGCCAGCAGCCAAATCGATCCGGGTTGGACAGGGGCCCCGGATGAGCAGTTCTTC. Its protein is CASSQIDPGWTGAPDEQFF.

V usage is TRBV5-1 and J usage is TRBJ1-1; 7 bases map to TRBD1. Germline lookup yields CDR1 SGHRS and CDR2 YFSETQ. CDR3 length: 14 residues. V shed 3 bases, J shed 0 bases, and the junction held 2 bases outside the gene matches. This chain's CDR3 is CASSWDSMNTEAFF. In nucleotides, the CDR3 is TGCGCCAGCAGCTGGGACAGTATGAACACTGAAGCTTTCTTT.

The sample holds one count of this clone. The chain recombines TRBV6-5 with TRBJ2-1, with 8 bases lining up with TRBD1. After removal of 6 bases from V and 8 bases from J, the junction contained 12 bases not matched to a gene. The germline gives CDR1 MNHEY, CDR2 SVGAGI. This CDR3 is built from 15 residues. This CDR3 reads CASRPRQGAGDEQFF. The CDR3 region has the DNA TGTGCCAGCAGACCACGTCAGGGGGCGGGCGATGAGCAGTTCTTC.

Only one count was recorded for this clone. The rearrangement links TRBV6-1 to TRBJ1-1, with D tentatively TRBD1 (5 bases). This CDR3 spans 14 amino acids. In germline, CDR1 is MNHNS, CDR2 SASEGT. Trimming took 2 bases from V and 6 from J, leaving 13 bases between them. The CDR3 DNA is TGTGCCAGCAGTGAAATTGGGGGGAGCGCTGAAGCTTTCTTT. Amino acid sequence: CASSEIGGSAEAFF.

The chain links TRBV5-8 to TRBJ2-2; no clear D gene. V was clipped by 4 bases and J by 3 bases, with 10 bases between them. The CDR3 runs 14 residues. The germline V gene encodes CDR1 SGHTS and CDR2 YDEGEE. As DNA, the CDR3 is TGTGCCAGCAGCCCGGTGGTTCACACCGGGGAGCTGTTTTTT. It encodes CASSPVVHTGELFF.

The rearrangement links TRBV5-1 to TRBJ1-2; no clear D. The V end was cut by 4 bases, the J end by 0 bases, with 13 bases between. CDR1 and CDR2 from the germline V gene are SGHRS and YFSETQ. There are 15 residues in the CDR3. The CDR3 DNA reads TGCGCCAGCAGCACCGAGGGTAGAGCTAACTATGGCTACACCTTC. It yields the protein CASSTEGRANYGYTF.

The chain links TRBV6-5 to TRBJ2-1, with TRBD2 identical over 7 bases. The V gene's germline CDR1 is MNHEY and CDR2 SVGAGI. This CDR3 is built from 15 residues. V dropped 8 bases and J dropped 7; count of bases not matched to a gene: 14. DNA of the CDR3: TGTGCCAGCGTCAAGGCGGGAGTTGTATTAAATGAGCAGTTCTTC. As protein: CASVKAGVVLNEQFF.

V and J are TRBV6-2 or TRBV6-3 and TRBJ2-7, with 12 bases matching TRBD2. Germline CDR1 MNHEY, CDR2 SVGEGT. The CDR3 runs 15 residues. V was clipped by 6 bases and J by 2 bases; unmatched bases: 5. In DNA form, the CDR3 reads TGTGCCAGCAGCTCTAGCGGGGGGGGCACCTACGAGCAGTACTTC. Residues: CASSSSGGGTYEQYF.

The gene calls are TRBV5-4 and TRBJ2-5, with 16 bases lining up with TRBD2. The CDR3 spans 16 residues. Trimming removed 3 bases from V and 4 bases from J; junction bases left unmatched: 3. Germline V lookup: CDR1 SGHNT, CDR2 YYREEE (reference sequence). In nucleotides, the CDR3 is TGTGCCAGCAGCTCGGGACTAGCGGGAGGGGTAGAGACCCAGTACTTC. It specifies CASSSGLAGGVETQYF.

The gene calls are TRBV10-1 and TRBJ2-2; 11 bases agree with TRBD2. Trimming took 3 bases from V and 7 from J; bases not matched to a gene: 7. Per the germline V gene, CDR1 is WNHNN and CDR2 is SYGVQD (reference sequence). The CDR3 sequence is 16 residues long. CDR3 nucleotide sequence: TGCGCCAGCAGTGAAACTAGCGGGAGAAAGGTCGGGGAGCTGTTTTTT. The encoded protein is CASSETSGRKVGELFF.

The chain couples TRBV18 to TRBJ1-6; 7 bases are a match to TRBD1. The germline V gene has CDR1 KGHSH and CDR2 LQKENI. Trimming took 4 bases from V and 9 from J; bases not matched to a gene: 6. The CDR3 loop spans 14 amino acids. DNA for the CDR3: TGTGCCAGCTCACAGGACAGGTTGTTTTCACCCCTCCACTTT. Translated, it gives CASSQDRLFSPLHF.

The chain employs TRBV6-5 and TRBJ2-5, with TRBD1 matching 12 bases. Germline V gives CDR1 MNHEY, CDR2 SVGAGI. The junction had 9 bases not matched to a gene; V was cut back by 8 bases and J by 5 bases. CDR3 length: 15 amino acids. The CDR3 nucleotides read TGTGCCAGCTCCACCGGGACAGGGGGCTTCGAGACCCAGTACTTC. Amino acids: CASSTGTGGFETQYF.

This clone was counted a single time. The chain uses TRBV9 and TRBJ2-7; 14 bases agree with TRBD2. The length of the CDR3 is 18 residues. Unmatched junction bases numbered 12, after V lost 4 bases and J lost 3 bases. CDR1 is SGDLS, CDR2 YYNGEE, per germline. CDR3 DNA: TGTGCCAGCAGCCCTGCCGGGACTAGCGGGGGACCCCTCTACGAGCAGTACTTC. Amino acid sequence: CASSPAGTSGGPLYEQYF.

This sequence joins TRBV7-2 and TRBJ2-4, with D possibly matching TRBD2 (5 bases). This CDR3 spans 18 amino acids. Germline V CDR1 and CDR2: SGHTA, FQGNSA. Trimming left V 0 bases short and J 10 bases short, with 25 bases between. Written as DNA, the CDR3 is TGTGCCAGCAGCTTAGCGGGGTCGGCTGTACGGGAAATAAATATTCAGTACTTC. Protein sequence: CASSLAGSAVREINIQYF.

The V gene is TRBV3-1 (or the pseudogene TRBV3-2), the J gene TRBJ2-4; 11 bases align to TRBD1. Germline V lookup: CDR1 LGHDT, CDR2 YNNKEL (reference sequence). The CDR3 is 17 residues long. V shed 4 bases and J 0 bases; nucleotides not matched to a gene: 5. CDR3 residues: CASSPGQGVIAKNIQYF. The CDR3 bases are TGTGCCAGCAGCCCGGGACAGGGGGTAATAGCCAAAAACATTCAGTACTTC.

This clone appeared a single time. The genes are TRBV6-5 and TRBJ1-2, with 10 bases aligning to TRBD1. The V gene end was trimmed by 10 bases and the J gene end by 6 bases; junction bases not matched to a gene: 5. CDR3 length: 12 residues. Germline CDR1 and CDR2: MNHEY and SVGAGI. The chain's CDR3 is CATQGTGDGYTF. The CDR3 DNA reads TGTGCCACCCAAGGGACAGGGGATGGCTACACCTTC.